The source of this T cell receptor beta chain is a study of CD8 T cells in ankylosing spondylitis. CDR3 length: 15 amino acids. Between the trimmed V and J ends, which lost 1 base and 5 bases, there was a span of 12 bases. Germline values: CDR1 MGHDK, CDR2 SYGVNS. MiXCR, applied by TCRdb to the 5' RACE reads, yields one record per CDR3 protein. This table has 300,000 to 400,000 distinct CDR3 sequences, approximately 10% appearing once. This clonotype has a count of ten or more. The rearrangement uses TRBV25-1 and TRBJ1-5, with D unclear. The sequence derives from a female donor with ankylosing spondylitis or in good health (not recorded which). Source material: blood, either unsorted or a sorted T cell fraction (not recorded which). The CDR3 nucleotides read TGTGCCAGCAGTGAATTTGGAGAAGAGCATCAGCCCCAGCATTTT. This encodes CASSEFGEEHQPQHF.